Listed below are T cell receptor beta chains from one sample, sequenced in a study of blood T cell repertoires in COVID-19. The protocol was immunoSEQ multiplex PCR, while the TCRdb copy is restricted to in-frame clones and leaves out a portion. The profile shows some 63,000 clones, 85% of them singletons. Input material: peripheral blood. The receptors were sampled from a human donor in a cohort sampled during active COVID-19. The CDR3 runs from the conserved cysteine through the conserved F or W. The order of the fields is clone size, V gene, D gene, J gene, CDR3 DNA, CDR3 protein. D genes are given only for firm matches. Clone sizes are given selectively: once, few, many, or a class where the clone is expanded.

>NA|TRBV19|NA|TRBJ2-3
TGTGCCAGTAGTATAGTAAGCCGCTACACAGATACGCAGTATTTT
CASSIVSRYTDTQYF
>few|TRBV6-5|NA|TRBJ1-6
TGTGCCAGCAGTTTCGGGGAGGATTCACCCCTCCACTTT
CASSFGEDSPLHF
>NA|TRBV4-3|NA|TRBJ1-2
TGCGCCAGCAGCCAAGAGGGGGGGATGGAGGTCTATGGCTACACCTTC
CASSQEGGMEVYGYTF
>NA|TRBV24-1|TRBD2|TRBJ2-5
TGTGCCACCAGTGATTCCAGACCGGGGGGGGAGACCCAGTACTTC
CATSDSRPGGETQYF
>NA|TRBV3-1/TRBV3-2|TRBD1|TRBJ1-2
TGTGCCAGCAGCCAAGATTGGAACAGGGGCTATGGCTACACCTTC
CASSQDWNRGYGYTF
>once|TRBV9|NA|TRBJ2-1
TGTGCCAGCAGCCCGCTAGGCGGCAATGAGCAGTTCTTC
CASSPLGGNEQFF
>once|TRBV6-2/TRBV6-3|NA|TRBJ1-1
TGTGCCAGCAGCCCCGGTGTGAACACTGAAGCTTTCTTT
CASSPGVNTEAFF
>NA|TRBV19|TRBD1|TRBJ1-5
TGTGCCAGTAGTGCCGGGACAGTCCTTTATAGCAATCAGCCCCAGCATTTT
CASSAGTVLYSNQPQHF
>NA|TRBV5-1|TRBD2|TRBJ2-5
TGCGCCAGCACCCCGCACGACGGCGGGGGAGAGACCCAGTACTTC
CASTPHDGGGETQYF
>few|TRBV18|TRBD1|TRBJ1-2
TGTGCCAGCTCGGACCGGGACAGGGTTGGCTATGGCTACACCTTC
CASSDRDRVGYGYTF
>few|TRBV7-9|TRBD1|TRBJ2-7
TGTGCCAGCAGGCCTGGACAGGTCAGCGACGAGCAGTACTTC
CASRPGQVSDEQYF
>NA|TRBV5-4|NA|TRBJ2-5
TGTGCCAGCAGCTGGGTCGGAGGGAATCAAGAGACCCAGTACTTC
CASSWVGGNQETQYF
>NA|TRBV25-1|TRBD1|TRBJ1-2
TGTGCCAGCACCTCCAACCTATTCAGGGGGACGGGAGGCTACACCTTC
CASTSNLFRGTGGYTF
>NA|TRBV9|TRBD2|TRBJ2-1
TGTGCCAGCAGCGTAGTAGCGGGGGGTAGGGATGAGCAGTTCTTC
CASSVVAGGRDEQFF
>NA|TRBV19|NA|TRBJ1-1
TGTGCCAGTAGCGTGCGGAACACTGAAGCTTTCTTT
CASSVRNTEAFF
>few|TRBV6-5|NA|TRBJ2-7
TGTGCCAGCAGTTACTCGCAGGGGTCCTTGTACTTC
CASSYSQGSLYF
>NA|TRBV7-9|NA|TRBJ1-2
TGTGCCAGCAGCGGAGGGAATGGCTACACCTTC
CASSGGNGYTF
>once|TRBV11-3|TRBD2|TRBJ2-1
TGTGCCAGCAGCTTAAGTAGCGGGGGGGCCTATGAGCAGTTCTTC
CASSLSSGGAYEQFF
>once|TRBV4-1|TRBD2|TRBJ2-3
TGCGCCAGCAGCCAAGAACGGACTAGCGGGGGGTATACGCAGTATTTT
CASSQERTSGGYTQYF
>NA|TRBV5-6|TRBD2|TRBJ2-3
TGTGCCAGCAGCTTGCGGGGGGAGAGCGCAGATACGCAGTATTTT
CASSLRGESADTQYF
>NA|TRBV5-6|NA|TRBJ2-3
TGTGCCAGCAGCGGACTCTCAGGGGGGCCTCCCACAGATACGCAGTATTTT
CASSGLSGGPPTDTQYF
>NA|TRBV6-5|NA|TRBJ2-5
TGTGCCAGCAGCGAGCCCCTTCAGACCCAGTACTTC
CASSEPLQTQYF
>once|TRBV7-3|NA|TRBJ2-2
TGTGCCAGCAGCTTAGGGTTCGGGGGTGCCGGGGAGCTGTTTTTT
CASSLGFGGAGELFF